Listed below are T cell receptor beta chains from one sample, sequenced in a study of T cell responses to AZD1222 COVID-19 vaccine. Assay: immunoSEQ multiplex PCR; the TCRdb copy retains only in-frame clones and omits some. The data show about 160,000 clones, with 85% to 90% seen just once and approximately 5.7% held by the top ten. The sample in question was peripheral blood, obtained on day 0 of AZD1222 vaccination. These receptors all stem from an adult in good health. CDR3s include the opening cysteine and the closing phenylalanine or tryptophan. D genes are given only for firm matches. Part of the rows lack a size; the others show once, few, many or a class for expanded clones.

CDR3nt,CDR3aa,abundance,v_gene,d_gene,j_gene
TGTGCCAGTAGTAGGGAGAGTAACTATGGCTACACCTTC,CASSRESNYGYTF,.,TRBV19,.,TRBJ1-2
TGTGCCACCAGCGGGGATCCTGGGACAGGGTCTATGGAGACCCAGTACTTC,CATSGDPGTGSMETQYF,.,TRBV15,TRBD1,TRBJ2-5
TGTGCCAGCAGCTTAGAGTCAGGGGCGTACAATCAGCCCCAGCATTTT,CASSLESGAYNQPQHF,.,TRBV7-2,.,TRBJ1-5
TGTGCCAGCAGCCAAGAATGGACGAACAATCAGCCCCAGCATTTT,CASSQEWTNNQPQHF,.,TRBV4-2,.,TRBJ1-5
TGCGCCAGCAGCCAAGCCGGATTTGGGGCCAACGTCCTGACTTTC,CASSQAGFGANVLTF,.,TRBV4-3,.,TRBJ2-6
TGTGCCAGCAGCTTAGCGCCCGAGGGGACGGGGCAGTACTTC,CASSLAPEGTGQYF,.,TRBV7-2,.,TRBJ2-7
TGTGCCAGCAGCTTGACAGGAAACACCATATATTTT,CASSLTGNTIYF,.,TRBV11-2,.,TRBJ1-3
TGTGCCAGCACTAAGGGGCAGAGCTCCTACGAGCAGTACTTC,CASTKGQSSYEQYF,once,TRBV6-5,.,TRBJ2-7
TGTGCCAGCAGCCGCCCGAGGGACAGGCGCACTTATGGCTACACCTTC,CASSRPRDRRTYGYTF,.,TRBV11-3,TRBD1,TRBJ1-2
TGCGCCAGCAGCTTGGTAGGTGGCGGGGAGCTGTTTTTT,CASSLVGGGELFF,.,TRBV5-1,.,TRBJ2-2
TGTGCCAGCAGGGGACCTGAAAAACTGTTTTTT,CASRGPEKLFF,.,TRBV6-6,.,TRBJ1-4
TGCGCCAGCAGCCCGACACAGGGGGTGGGTGAGCAGTTCTTC,CASSPTQGVGEQFF,.,TRBV5-1,TRBD1,TRBJ2-1
TGTGCCAGTAGTACCGACAGCACAGATACGCAGTATTTT,CASSTDSTDTQYF,.,TRBV19,.,TRBJ2-3
TGTGCCATCAGAGAGACAGGGGGCTCCTATAATTCACCCCTCCACTTT,CAIRETGGSYNSPLHF,.,TRBV10-3,TRBD1,TRBJ1-6
TGTGCCAGCAGTTACCCCCAGGGCAACGAGACCCAGTACTTC,CASSYPQGNETQYF,.,TRBV6-5,.,TRBJ2-5
TGTGCCAGCAGTCCTCATAGTACCGCAGAATCGAACACCGGGGAGCTGTTTTTT,CASSPHSTAESNTGELFF,few,TRBV28,.,TRBJ2-2
TGTGCCAGCAGTAGAACAGAAAGGTACCAAGAGACCCAGTACTTC,CASSRTERYQETQYF,once,TRBV28,.,TRBJ2-5
TGTGCCAGCAGCGTAGGGGGTCCAGAGAATGAAAAACTGTTTTTT,CASSVGGPENEKLFF,.,TRBV28,.,TRBJ1-4
TGCGCCAGCAGCCAAACAGGGGCCGCTTCCACCGGGGAGCTGTTTTTT,CASSQTGAASTGELFF,.,TRBV5-1,TRBD1,TRBJ2-2
TGTGCCAGCAGTCGGACAGGGGGCTATGGCTACACCTTC,CASSRTGGYGYTF,.,TRBV6-5,TRBD1,TRBJ1-2
TGTGCCAGCAGCCAGACAGGGGCCATGGGTTCACCCCTCCACTTT,CASSQTGAMGSPLHF,.,TRBV7-9,TRBD1,TRBJ1-6
TGTGCCAGCAGCCCTGGGAGGGGAACCTACGAGCAGTACTTC,CASSPGRGTYEQYF,.,TRBV7-3,TRBD2,TRBJ2-7
TGCGCCAGCAGCTTGGGAGCCGATGCAAACACCATATATTTT,CASSLGADANTIYF,.,TRBV5-1,.,TRBJ1-3
TGTGCCAGCAGTTTCCGGACAGGGGAGTCACCCCTCCACTTT,CASSFRTGESPLHF,.,TRBV25-1,TRBD1,TRBJ1-6
TGTGCCAGCAGTTCAGACGGGTACTATCAGCCCCAGCATTTT,CASSSDGYYQPQHF,.,TRBV6-2/TRBV6-3,.,TRBJ1-5
TGTGCCAGCAGCATCGATAGCAATCAGCCCCAGCATTTT,CASSIDSNQPQHF,.,TRBV7-3,.,TRBJ1-5